This T cell receptor beta chain was sequenced during a study of cytomegalovirus exposure and HLA in healthy donors. Findings of the study overall: The HLA-A and HLA-B alleles of most subjects were reportedly predicted accurately from TCR beta sequences. Later analysis found that TCR beta chains associated with HLA were more clonally expanded than other, equally common chains.

PCR employed 60 Vbeta and 13 Jbeta primers. The data were produced by immunoSEQ multiplex PCR, yet TCRdb's version contains in-frame clones alone and is incomplete. The data contain about 160,000 clones, around 76% of them singletons. The germline V gene encodes CDR1 SGDLS and CDR2 YYNGEE. The CDR3 spans 19 residues. After removal of 3 bases from V and 0 bases from J, the junction contained 12 bases not matched to a gene. A remark on this clone: Its target is unknown.

Sequencing was performed on PBMCs. The sequence was collected from a girl under 18 in good health and CMV-seropositive. The gene calls are TRBV9 and TRBJ1-4, with 9 bases lining up with TRBD1. Here the CDR3 reads CASSGETGGVVATNEKLFF. The CDR3, as DNA: TGTGCCAGCAGCGGGGAGACAGGGGGGGTCGTTGCAACTAATGAAAAACTGTTTTTT.